The rows below give T cell receptor beta chains drawn from one sample of a study of T cells after posttransplantation cyclophosphamide. Sequencing was performed with immunoSEQ multiplex PCR; in TCRdb, only in-frame clones are kept and a portion is missing. The sample yields more than 10,000 clones, without any singletons. This specimen was PBMCs, taken after allogeneic stem cell transplant with posttransplant cyclophosphamide. The receptors here all came from a female patient aged 35 to 55 who received an allogeneic stem cell transplant from an unrelated donor, was CMV-positive, and had acute GVHD only. Some T cells may have originated in the graft donor. The conserved cysteine and the conserved F or W are not part of the CDR3 here.

CDR3aa: ASSSPSGVSYEQY
v_gene: TRBV6-5

CDR3aa: ASSLPGGGLNYGYT
v_gene: TRBV28

CDR3aa: ASSKGGRGNSPLH
v_gene: TRBV6-5

CDR3aa: ASSSKDRVETQY
v_gene: TRBV5-4

CDR3aa: ASRRTDTYEQY
v_gene: TRBV2

CDR3aa: ASSFFGARGSGEQY
v_gene: TRBV5-6

CDR3aa: ASSVTKNQPQH
v_gene: TRBV19

CDR3aa: SVVNTDTQY
v_gene: TRBV29-1

CDR3aa: ASSPGTLADTQY
v_gene: TRBV7-2

CDR3aa: ASSPYGRGVLNEKLF
v_gene: TRBV27

CDR3aa: ASSIGTSGTETQY
v_gene: TRBV19

CDR3aa: ASSLDLTGAAETQY
v_gene: TRBV11-2

CDR3aa: ASSLDEVSARTDTQY
v_gene: TRBV7-9

CDR3aa: ASTAGQGSAGELF
v_gene: TRBV6-5

CDR3aa: ASSPGTGGSPLH
v_gene: TRBV4-1

CDR3aa: ASSLLETGGHGYT
v_gene: TRBV28

CDR3aa: ASSQDPRGASYGYT
v_gene: TRBV4-2

CDR3aa: ASSEGTGYEKLF
v_gene: TRBV25-1

CDR3aa: ASSYSLGPETQY
v_gene: TRBV6-6

CDR3aa: AWSLLQGNGYT
v_gene: TRBV30

CDR3aa: SVGLAGGPHTGELF
v_gene: TRBV29-1

CDR3aa: ASSRQAPWTQY
v_gene: TRBV28

CDR3aa: ASSTGTGVIAGGYT
v_gene: TRBV28

CDR3aa: ASSFTQGAIEKLF
v_gene: TRBV5-1

CDR3aa: ASTISSIRNTEAF
v_gene: TRBV19

CDR3aa: ASSQRLAGPTDTQY
v_gene: TRBV7-3

CDR3aa: ASSLQGMNTEAF
v_gene: TRBV5-5

CDR3aa: ASSRDGDRLNYGYT
v_gene: TRBV7-2

CDR3aa: ASSPRLAAITDTQY
v_gene: TRBV4-1

CDR3aa: ASRAGQGAIRQTEAF
v_gene: TRBV2

CDR3aa: ASSVLAGVYNEQF
v_gene: TRBV9

CDR3aa: ASTGGSYQPQH
v_gene: TRBV28

CDR3aa: ASSLVSHVGYT
v_gene: TRBV28

CDR3aa: ASSTPPGQPQH
v_gene: TRBV19

CDR3aa: ASTAQGARSYNEQF
v_gene: TRBV19

CDR3aa: ASKGDRNPYEQY
v_gene: TRBV6-1

CDR3aa: AWRKGLYGYQETQY
v_gene: TRBV30

CDR3aa: ASSPPSGTSGSYEQY
v_gene: TRBV28

CDR3aa: ASSLESGYYGYT
v_gene: TRBV5-1

CDR3aa: ASSYVAGRETQY
v_gene: TRBV6-7

CDR3aa: AWTAGTSGYEQY
v_gene: TRBV30

CDR3aa: ASTLELAGGPGEQF
v_gene: TRBV28

CDR3aa: ASSTRLAGDLAYNEQF
v_gene: TRBV25-1

CDR3aa: ASSQGAGGPYEQY
v_gene: TRBV4-2

CDR3aa: ASTPPGQAISTDTQY
v_gene: TRBV28

CDR3aa: ASSSPSGEGWEEKLF
v_gene: TRBV27

CDR3aa: ASSGMGGDTGELF
v_gene: TRBV2

CDR3aa: ASRGLETTDTQY
v_gene: TRBV5-8

CDR3aa: ASSQRTGGLYGYT
v_gene: TRBV6-1

CDR3aa: ASSLIGSGNTIY
v_gene: TRBV6-1

CDR3aa: ASSLESLGDREQY
v_gene: TRBV4-2

CDR3aa: ASSYLVTGSYEQY
v_gene: TRBV11-2

CDR3aa: ASSATGPGNTIY
v_gene: TRBV7-3

CDR3aa: ASSDAHPGYGELF
v_gene: TRBV6-4